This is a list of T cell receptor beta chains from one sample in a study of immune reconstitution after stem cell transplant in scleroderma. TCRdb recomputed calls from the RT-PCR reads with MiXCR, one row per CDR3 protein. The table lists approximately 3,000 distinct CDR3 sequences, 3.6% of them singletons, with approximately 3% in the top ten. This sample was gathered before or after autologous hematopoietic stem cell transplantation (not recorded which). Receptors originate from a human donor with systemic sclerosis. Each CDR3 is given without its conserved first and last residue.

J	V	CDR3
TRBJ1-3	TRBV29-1	SVVRGPGGNTIY
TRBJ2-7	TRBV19	ASSIRLSAYEQY
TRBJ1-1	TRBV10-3	AISESRRQGNTEAF
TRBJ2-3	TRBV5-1	ASSLSYTDTQY
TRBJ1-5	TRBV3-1	ASSQVSGPNQPQH
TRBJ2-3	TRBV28	ASSIQGPTDTQY
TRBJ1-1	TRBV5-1	ASSDTATEAF
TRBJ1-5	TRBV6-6	ASRSTGDQPQH
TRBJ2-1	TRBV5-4	ASSLALAGVSEQF
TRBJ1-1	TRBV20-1	SANPDKSMNTEAF
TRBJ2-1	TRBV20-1	SASRLAVLSYNEQF
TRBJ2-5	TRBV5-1	ASSAGTGDQETQY
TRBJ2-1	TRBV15	ATSRDRWGMDEQF
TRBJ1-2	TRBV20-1	SASRQGRYGYT
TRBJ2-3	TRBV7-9	ASSPRAGGTDTQY
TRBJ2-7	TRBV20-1	SAMSDRDPYEQY
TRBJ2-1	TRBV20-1	SAEAASYNEQF
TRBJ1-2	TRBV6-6	ASSPQTGNYGYT
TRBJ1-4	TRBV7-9	ASSLVGGLPTNEKLF
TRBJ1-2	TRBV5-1	ASSRTGVEGYT
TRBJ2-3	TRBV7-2	ASSSADGSRTQY
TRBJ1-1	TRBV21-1	ASRWGTQRGTEAF
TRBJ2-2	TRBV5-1	ASSFGLDTGELF
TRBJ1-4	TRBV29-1	SVQPGQGNEKLF
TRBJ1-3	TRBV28	ASSAVSRAGNTIY
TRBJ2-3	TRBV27	ASSPGTTSTDTQY
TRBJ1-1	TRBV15	ATSSHSLGNTEAF